This T cell receptor (beta chain) comes out of a study of CD8 T cells in Susac syndrome (dated by TCRdb to the late 2010s). At the level of the whole study: Of the Susac syndrome patients who were sequenced, more than five had clinically active disease and 8 or 9 were in clinical remission. At blood withdrawal, Susac syndrome patients were therapy-naive, treated with corticosteroids (with IVIg additionally given to some), or treated with IVIg alone. Repertoire sequencing was used to test whether CD8+ T cell activation and differentiation in Susac syndrome was antigen driven. CD8+ T cell repertoire clonality was compared between more than 9 healthy donors, approximately 14 Susac syndrome patients and approximately 15 multiple sclerosis patients. What the study reported, not specific to this receptor: Sixteen and five Susac-specific public clones were found in the total CD8+ and CD8+ TEMRA repertoires, respectively. The study acknowledged that relatively few individuals were included in the TCR sequencing and HLA analysis. CD8+ repertoires in Susac syndrome showed clonal expansion, which was highest in CD8+ TEMRA cells and was greater in clinically active patients than in remitting patients.

This clonotype was recorded a few times. Its antigen is still unknown. Base qualities are not at hand, and no much larger clone is one base apart. The V and J ends are trimmed by 1 base and 3 bases, leaving 6 bases between them. The CDR3 holds 13 amino acids from the cysteine to the phenylalanine. Only the CDR3 DNA stays, 39 bases, in frame from base 1. CDR1 SEHNR and CDR2 FQNEAQ were looked up in the germline V gene (reference sequence). Peripheral blood CD8+ and CD4+ T cells from healthy donors, Susac syndrome patients and multiple sclerosis patients were profiled by high-throughput TCR beta sequencing. The Susac syndrome patients fulfilled recently defined diagnostic criteria for either definite or probable disease. Bulk CD8+ and CD4+ T cells were purified by magnetic negative isolation, while CD8+ TEMRA cells were enriched using FACS. Blood was drawn into EDTA tubes, processed within 24 hours, and PBMCs were isolated by density gradient centrifugation. PBMCs intended for TCR sequencing were cryopreserved in liquid nitrogen and were subsequently thawed in a 37 degrees C water bath. Purity of sorted or isolated CD4+, CD8+ and CD8+ TEMRA cells was at least 90%.

RNA was extracted using the RNeasy kit, and roughly 0.5 to 1 ug of the RNA was reverse transcribed with random hexamers. TCR beta CDR3 regions were amplified with the immunoSEQ multiplex PCR assay covering 54 Vbeta and 13 Jbeta segments. Bias from PCR amplification was corrected by using a synthetic template baseline for primer optimization and for computational correction. In the paper's pipeline: Reads were annotated to V, D and J genes per IMGT and analyzed with immunoSEQ Analyzer, keeping only productive sequences. To calculate clonality, Shannon entropy was normalized by log2 of the number of productive unique sequences and then subtracted from one. For each patient and control, public and private clones were evaluated among the 100 most prevalent clones. Clones were defined as Susac-specific if absent from the healthy and MS cohorts, from approximately 1,100 published viral clones and from other ImmuneACCESS disease sequences. Using fastp trimming at Q25 and MiXCR clonotype assembly, TCRdb reanalyzed the public sequencing data and kept in-frame beta chains. Every entry covers one CDR3 protein and lists the most common genes and DNA from its rows. TCRdb's processing, not the study's, gives the V and J calls here. The sample contains some 200,000 distinct CDR3 sequences, roughly 94% of them found a single time. 0.15% to 0.2% of the sample is held by the ten biggest clonotypes.

The V and J genes are TRBV7-9 and TRBJ1-1, with the D gene uncertain. Sequencing was done on a sample of CD8+ T cells from PBMCs. The sequence was obtained from a human donor with Susac syndrome. CDR3 protein: CASSLERDTEAFF. The DNA reads as follows: TGTGCCAGCAGCTTAGAAAGGGACACTGAAGCTTTCTTT.